This T cell receptor (beta chain) stems from a study of CD8+CD57+ T cells in acquired aplastic anemia (dated by TCRdb to 2017 to 2018). Context from the whole study: Extracted DNA from sorted CD4+ and CD8+ cells averaged around 3.3 ug, ranging from roughly 0.19 to 27.4 ug. CD8+CD57+ expansion was defined as a frequency above the mean frequency observed in healthy subjects. Paper-wide results and their limitations: No significant difference in CD8+ Simpson's diversity was found between patients and healthy controls (P=0.060). Approximately 31 CD8+ CDR3 sequences were found in both patients and controls but appeared to be highly expressed in patients and within the immunodominant clones of the patients.

Genomic DNA was used as template for profiling of TCR beta VDJ combinations and CDR3 sequences. An Illumina HiSeq 2000 was the platform used for TCR repertoire sequencing. The published analysis was carried out like this. TRBV/TRBJ rearrangement plots, CDR3 size and DJ length profiles, and Simpson's diversity index were used to evaluate the repertoires. The most abundant DNA sequence in the deep sequencing data was defined as the immunodominant clone. CDR3 amino acid sequences were screened for sharing across subjects and compared with published repertoires and the VDJdb database. The public reads were reprocessed in TCRdb via fastp at Q25 and MiXCR, keeping in-frame beta chains. Identical CDR3 protein sequences are pooled into one entry, listed with their most common genes and DNA. The V and J calls shown here were made by TCRdb, not taken from the authors' results. Present in this sample are 400,000 to 600,000 distinct CDR3 sequences, around 32% of which were seen just once. Clones ranked in the top ten supply less than 0.85% of the sample.

As to this clonotype: There is no known antigen for this receptor. One base away there is no much larger clone; base qualities are not given.

Flow cytometry had shown CD8+CD57+ cell expansion in the patients selected for sequencing. All patients had severe acquired aplastic anemia diagnosed by International Study of Aplastic Anemia and Agranulocytosis and Camitta criteria. No patient had received any therapy when blood was sampled. TCR repertoires of sorted CD4+ and CD8+ blood T cells from severe aplastic anemia patients and healthy subjects were deep-sequenced in the study. Patients were enrolled in the USA under clinicaltrials.gov protocols 00001620, 01623167, 00001397, 00071045, 00081523 and 00961064. Ficoll-Paque density gradient centrifugation was used to isolate peripheral blood mononuclear cells. Before DNA was extracted, CD4+ and CD8+ T cells were sorted using either FACS or magnetic beads. The TCR sequence derives from a human donor with aplastic anemia. Sequencing was done on a sample of sorted CD4+, CD8+, or CD8+CD57+ T cells (not recorded which) from PBMCs.

DNA sequence: TGCGCCAGCAGCTTTACCGGGACAGGTAATCAGCCCCAGCATTTT. Translation gives CASSFTGTGNQPQHF. The V and J segments used are TRBV4-1 and TRBJ1-5; a stretch of 8 junction bases matches TRBD1. V lost 5 bases and J lost 4 bases, and the count of bases not matched to a germline gene is 7. CDR1 and CDR2 (MGHRA, YSYEKL) derive from the germline V gene. Its CDR3 holds 15 amino acids, cysteine through phenylalanine. CDR3 DNA only is kept here, 45 bases in frame from base 1.